The source of this T cell receptor (beta chain) is a study of T cell responses to AZD1222 COVID-19 vaccine. Sequencing used immunoSEQ multiplex PCR; TCRdb keeps in-frame clones, though not all of them. Here the sample spans 35,000 to 55,000 clones, 75% to 85% being singletons. Germline V gene sequence: CDR1 SEHNR, CDR2 FQNEAQ (reference sequence). This CDR3 spans 16 amino acids. V lost 10 bases and J lost 4; bases outside the gene matches: 15. Study observations and caveats: Donor demographics were predominantly white British with a female majority; clonal diversity may be underestimated.

The count of this clone is one. Antigen unknown. The chain recombines TRBV7-9 with TRBJ2-5; 10 nucleotides agree with TRBD2. This sequence originates from an adult in good health. The sample in question was peripheral blood, obtained on day 0 of AZD1222 vaccination. DNA for the CDR3: TGTGCCACCGCCCCCACCGGGCTAGCGGGGGCAGAGACCCAGTACTTC. It is translated as CATAPTGLAGAETQYF.